This TCR beta chain appears in the sequencing data of a study of chemoradiotherapy in HPV16-positive cancers. Study-wide context: Candidate HPV-specific clones and shared TCR motifs came from a couple of HPV16-positive patients. Overall study findings and caveats: HPV-specific T cells were functionally defined from only a couple of HPV16-positive patients. Candidate HPV-specific clones and E7-related TCR motifs grew in tumor during treatment.

Germline loops: CDR1 SGHDT, CDR2 YYEEEE. CDR3 length equals 13 residues. V was shortened by 2 bases and J by 3 bases, with 9 bases between the two germline ends. The method was immunoSEQ multiplex PCR; TCRdb's version includes in-frame clones alone and lacks a portion of them. Among some 9,800 clones, roughly four fifths were seen once, and the ten largest hold around 40%. Samples were taken several times over chemoradiotherapy. This clone was observed a few times. The antigen is not known. Sequencing was performed on tumor tissue, taken from a patient who underwent chemoradiotherapy. The chain couples TRBV5-6 to TRBJ2-7; a weak D match, TRBD1 (6 bases). The source of this sequence is a human donor with HPV-associated anogenital cancer. This CDR3 reads CASSLGTHYEQYV. The CDR3 DNA reads as TGTGCCAGCAGCTTAGGGACACACTACGAGCAGTACGTC.